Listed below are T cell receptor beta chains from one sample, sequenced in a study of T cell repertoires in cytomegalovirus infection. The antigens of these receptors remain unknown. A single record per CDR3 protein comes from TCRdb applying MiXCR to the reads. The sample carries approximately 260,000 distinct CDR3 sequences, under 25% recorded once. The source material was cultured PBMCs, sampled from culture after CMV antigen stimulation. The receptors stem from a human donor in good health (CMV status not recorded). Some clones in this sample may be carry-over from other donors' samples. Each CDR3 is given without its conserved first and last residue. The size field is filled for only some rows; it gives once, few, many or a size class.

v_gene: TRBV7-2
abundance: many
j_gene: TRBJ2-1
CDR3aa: ASSLQGTGGNNEQF

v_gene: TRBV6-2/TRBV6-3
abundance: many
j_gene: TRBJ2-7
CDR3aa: ASSYGRYEQY

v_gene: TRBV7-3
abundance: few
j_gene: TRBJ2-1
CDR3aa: ASSSGQGNEQF

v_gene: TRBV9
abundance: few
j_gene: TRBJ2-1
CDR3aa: ASSVGQGTNEQF

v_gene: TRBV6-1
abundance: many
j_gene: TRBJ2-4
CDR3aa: ASSEALRRTLAKNIQY

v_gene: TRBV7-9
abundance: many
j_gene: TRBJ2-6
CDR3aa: ASTRQASGANVLT

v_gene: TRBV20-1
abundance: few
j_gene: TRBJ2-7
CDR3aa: SAEGQSSSYEQY

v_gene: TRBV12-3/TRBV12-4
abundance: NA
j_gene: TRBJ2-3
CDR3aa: ASSFLTGAGTDTQY

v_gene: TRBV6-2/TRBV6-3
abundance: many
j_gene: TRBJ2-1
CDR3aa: ASSPNSYNEQF

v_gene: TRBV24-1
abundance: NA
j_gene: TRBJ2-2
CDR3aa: ATSDTRTGTGELF

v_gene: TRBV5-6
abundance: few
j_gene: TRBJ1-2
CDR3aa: ASSLASATDFYGYT

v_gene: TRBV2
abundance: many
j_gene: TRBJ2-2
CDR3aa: ASQYTGELF

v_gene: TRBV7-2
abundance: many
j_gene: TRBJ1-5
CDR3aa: ASSLAGQQPQH

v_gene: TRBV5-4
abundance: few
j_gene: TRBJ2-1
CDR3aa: ASSPAPDQYNEQF

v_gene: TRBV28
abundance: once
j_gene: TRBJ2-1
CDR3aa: ASSPPDRDRRSNEQF

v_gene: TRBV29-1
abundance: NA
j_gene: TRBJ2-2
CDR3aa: SVRSGGDTGELF

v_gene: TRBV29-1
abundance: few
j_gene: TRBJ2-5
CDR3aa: SVEVTQMGTQY

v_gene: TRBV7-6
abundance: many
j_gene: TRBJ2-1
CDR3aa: ASSLRGGGANNEQF

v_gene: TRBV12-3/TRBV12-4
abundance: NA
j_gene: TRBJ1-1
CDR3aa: ASSFDTVTEAF

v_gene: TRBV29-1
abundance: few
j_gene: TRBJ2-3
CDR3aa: SVDTDGDTQY

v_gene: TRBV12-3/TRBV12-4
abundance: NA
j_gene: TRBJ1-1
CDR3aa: ASSLARGQGAGEAF

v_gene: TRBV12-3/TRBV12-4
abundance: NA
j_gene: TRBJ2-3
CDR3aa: ASTRQTDTQY

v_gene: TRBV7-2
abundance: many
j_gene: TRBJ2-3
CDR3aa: ASSPHTGTSGPFLY

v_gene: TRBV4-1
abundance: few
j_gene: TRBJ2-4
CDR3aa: ASSRSDRENIQY

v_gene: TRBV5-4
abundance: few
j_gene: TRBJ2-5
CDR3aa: ASSYDRQETQY

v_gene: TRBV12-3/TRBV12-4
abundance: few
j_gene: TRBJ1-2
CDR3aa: ASSSGTGYT

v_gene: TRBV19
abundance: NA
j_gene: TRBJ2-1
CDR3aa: ASSMASGGYNEQF

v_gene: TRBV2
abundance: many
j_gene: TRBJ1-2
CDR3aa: ASSVDRSGYT

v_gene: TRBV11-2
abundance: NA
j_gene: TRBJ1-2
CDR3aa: ASSIDRAGGYT

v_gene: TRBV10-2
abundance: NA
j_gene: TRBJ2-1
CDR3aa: ASRVTSSYNEQF

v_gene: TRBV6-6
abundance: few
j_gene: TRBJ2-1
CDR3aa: ASSSGPRAGLTSGRGNEQF

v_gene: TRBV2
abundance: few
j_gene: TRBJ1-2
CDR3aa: ASSVGTGNYGYT

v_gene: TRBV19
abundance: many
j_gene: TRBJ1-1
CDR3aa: ASRSTGGLGAF

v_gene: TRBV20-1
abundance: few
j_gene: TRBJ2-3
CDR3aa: SAPRGSASTDTQY

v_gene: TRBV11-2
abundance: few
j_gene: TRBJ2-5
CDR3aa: ASAFVGQGAGETQY

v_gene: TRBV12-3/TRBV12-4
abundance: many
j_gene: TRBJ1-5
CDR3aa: ASSPQEERPQH

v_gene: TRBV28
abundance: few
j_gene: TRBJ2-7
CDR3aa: ASSPRTSGNEQY

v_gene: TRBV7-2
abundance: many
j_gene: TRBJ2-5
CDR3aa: ASSQLFQETQY

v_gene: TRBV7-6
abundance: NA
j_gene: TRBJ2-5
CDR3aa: ASSFGTGEETQY

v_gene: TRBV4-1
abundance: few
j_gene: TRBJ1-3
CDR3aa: ASSHQGRKGFAGNTIY

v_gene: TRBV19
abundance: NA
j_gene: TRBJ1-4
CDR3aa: ASSLVPEEKLF

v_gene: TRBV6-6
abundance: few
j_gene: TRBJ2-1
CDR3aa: ASRAGTGSYNEQF

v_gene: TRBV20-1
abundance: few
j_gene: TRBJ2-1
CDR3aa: SARLGAGGSSSYNEQF

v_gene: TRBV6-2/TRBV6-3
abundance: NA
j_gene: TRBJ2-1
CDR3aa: ASSSDRGPLGNEQF

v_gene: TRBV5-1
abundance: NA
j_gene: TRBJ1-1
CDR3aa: ASSRLTGATEAF

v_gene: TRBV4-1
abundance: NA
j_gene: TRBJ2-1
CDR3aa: ASSQARRGGEQF

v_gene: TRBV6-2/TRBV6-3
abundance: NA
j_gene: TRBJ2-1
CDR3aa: ASSYPGTLEQF

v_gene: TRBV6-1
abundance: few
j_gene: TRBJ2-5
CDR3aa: ASSAMTGDQETQY

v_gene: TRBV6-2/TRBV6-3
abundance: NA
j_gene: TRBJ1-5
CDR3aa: ASSWGREGVRH

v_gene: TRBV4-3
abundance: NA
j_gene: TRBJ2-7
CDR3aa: ASSQDPGTTYEQY

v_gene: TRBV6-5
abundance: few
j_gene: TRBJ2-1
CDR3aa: ASNDRGLRNEQF